This T cell receptor (beta chain) was found in a study of blood T cell repertoires in COVID-19. The study recruited people aged 18 to 89 years across around 24 US areas. The germline CDR1 and CDR2 sequences are SEHNR and FQNEAQ (reference sequence). V lost 7 bases and J lost 5, with 15 bases in between. The CDR3 has 13 amino acids. Some clones are missing from TCRdb's copy, which holds only in-frame ones; the method was immunoSEQ multiplex PCR. The table records about 230,000 clones, 85% to 90% of them present only once. The sequenced sample consisted of PBMCs or T cells enriched from blood (not recorded which). This chain joins TRBV7-9 and TRBJ2-7, with D possibly matching TRBD2 (5 bases). The sequence was obtained from a woman aged 50 to 60 in a cohort exposed to, infected with or recovered from COVID-19 (not recorded which). The CDR3 sequence: CASTGVRRHEQYF. In nucleotides, the CDR3 is TGTGCCAGCACCGGGGTGCGGAGGCACGAGCAGTACTTC.